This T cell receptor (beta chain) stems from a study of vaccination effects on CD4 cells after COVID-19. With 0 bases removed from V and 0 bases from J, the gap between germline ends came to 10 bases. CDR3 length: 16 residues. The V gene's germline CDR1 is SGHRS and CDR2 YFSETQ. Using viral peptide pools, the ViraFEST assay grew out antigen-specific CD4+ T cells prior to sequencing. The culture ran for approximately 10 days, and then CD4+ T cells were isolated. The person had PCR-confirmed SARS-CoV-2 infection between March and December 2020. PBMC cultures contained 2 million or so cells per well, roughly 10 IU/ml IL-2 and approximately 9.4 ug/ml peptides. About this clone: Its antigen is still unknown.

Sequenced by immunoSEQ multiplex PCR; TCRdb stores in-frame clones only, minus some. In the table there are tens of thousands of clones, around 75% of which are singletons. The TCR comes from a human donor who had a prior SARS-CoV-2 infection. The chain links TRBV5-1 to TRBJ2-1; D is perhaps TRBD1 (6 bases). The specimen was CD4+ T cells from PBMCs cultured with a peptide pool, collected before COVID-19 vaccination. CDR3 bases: TGCGCCAGCAGCTTGGTAGGGGACAACTCCTACAATGAGCAGTTCTTC. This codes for CASSLVGDNSYNEQFF.